This TCR beta chain was retrieved from a study of T cell responses to AZD1222 COVID-19 vaccine. Assay used: immunoSEQ multiplex PCR; TCRdb lists only in-frame clones, some missing. The table shows about 130,000 clones, with approximately 92% occurring only once. This clone showed up just once. The antigen remains unidentified. Study findings and constraints: The breadth and depth of Spike-specific TCRs increased once two AZD1222 doses had been given.

The source of this sequence is an adult who received the AZD1222 COVID-19 vaccine. Source: peripheral blood, taken 28 days after the second AZD1222 dose.

The CDR3 nucleotides read TGTGCCAGCAGCCAAGAGACCTTTGGCGATGAGCAGTTCTTC. Translating gives CASSQETFGDEQFF. This rearrangement joins TRBV14 to TRBJ2-1; D remains ambiguous. Trimming left V 0 bases short and J 8 bases short, with 11 bases between. CDR3 length: 14 amino acids. The germline CDR1 and CDR2 sequences are SGHDN and FVKESK.